This TCR beta chain was sequenced in a study of blood T cells in healthy people across ages (dated by TCRdb to 2014 to 2015). About the full investigation: In model experiments, template switching captured about one uniquely barcoded TCR beta cDNA molecule for every two T cells. Donors of different ages were randomly distributed across sequencing lanes to avoid experimental bias. Age-related changes in TCR beta repertoire diversity were measured in the study by deep sequencing normalized with unique cDNA molecular identifiers. Two additional independent replicas of 1 million unique cDNA reads from the same blood draw were analyzed for two donors (one aged 18 to 30 and one aged 80 or older). The donors were divided into four age groups: young (average around 17 years), middle-aged (around 37), aged (approximately 62) and long-lived (roughly 82).

Based on the germline V gene, the CDR1 and CDR2 sequences are MNHEY and SVGEGT. Including the terminal cysteine and phenylalanine, the CDR3 comprises 13 residues. The entry retains the CDR3 DNA only, 39 bases that are in frame from base 1. The paper's findings and limits, for the study overall: Because donor CMV infection status was unknown, age-related changes in expanded clonotypes were potentially confounded. The percentage of naive T cells measured by flow cytometry correlated strongly with observed TCR beta diversity. As age increased, observed TCR beta diversity per million T cells dropped in a roughly linear way, and a significant reduction was already evident by age 40. Compared with the aged group, the long-lived group had more naive CD4+ T cells, fewer expanded clones and increased TCR diversity, suggesting age selection. Estimates of total diversity from one million sequenced T cells were regarded as lower bounds and underestimates. Since profiling was done on bulk unsorted PBMCs, naive and antigen-experienced compartments could not be conclusively compared.

This clonotype was counted many times. The target of this receptor is not known. A junction boundary mismatches the germline segment, possibly from a read error. The library was prepared using 5' RACE. Sequencer: Illumina HiSeq 2500. A second about 7 to 12 cycle PCR used a sample-barcoded 5' primer and a J-beta primer mix. A unique molecular identifier was introduced onto each TCR beta cDNA molecule by a template-switch 5' adaptor carrying 12 random nucleotides. At least 3 million CDR3-containing paired-end reads were obtained from each sample. The Mint cDNA synthesis kit, primed by a TRBC-specific oligonucleotide, was used to synthesize first-strand cDNA from all RNA. All cDNA was treated with uracil-DNA glycosylase and then went through a first 18-cycle PCR with the universal primers M1SS and BC2_uni_R. Per the original workflow: Normalization of each sample was performed by random selection of 1 million high-quality reads, each carrying a distinct molecular identifier. Reads sharing molecular identifiers were discarded rather than binned into consensus sequences. MiTCR, with a Q25 quality threshold and the strictest error-elimination algorithm, was used for CDR3 identification, clonotype clustering and error correction. Lower-bound total TCR beta diversity was estimated with a nonparametric unseen species model using Euler transformation. TCRdb trimmed public reads at Q25 via fastp, called clones via MiXCR and kept in-frame beta chains. Rows are unified per CDR3 protein, each entry keeping the most common DNA and genes. For this entry, the V and J calls and clone size follow TCRdb and not the study's own pipeline. The sample table shows more than 500,000 distinct CDR3 sequences, and about 25% are seen once. The ten most abundant clones make up about 18% of the sample.

The approximately 39 donors, aged about 6 to 95 years, were systemically healthy Caucasian individuals from Russia. Each donor gave about 9.7 milliliters of peripheral blood, drawn into EDTA-treated Vacutainer tubes. PBMCs were isolated by Ficoll-Paque density-gradient centrifugation, with at least 6 million obtained per sample. Trizol reagent was used to extract total RNA from the PBMCs, yielding at least 5 micrograms per sample. The percentages of naive CD45RAhigh/CD27high T cells were determined by flow cytometry on a PBMC aliquot from every donor. Sample: blood. This clonotype originated in a woman aged 70-85 years in good health. The chain was built from TRBV6-2 or TRBV6-3 and TRBJ1-2, with no confidently assigned D gene. The DNA reads TGTGCCAGCAATTACCAAAAAAACTATGGCTACACCTTC. This sequence encodes CASNYQKNYGYTF.